Listed below are T cell receptor beta chains from one sample, sequenced in a study of PD-1 blockade in mismatch repair-deficient tumors. Libraries were prepared by immunoSEQ multiplex PCR; TCRdb keeps only in-frame clonotypes and omits some of them. Of some 110,000 clones in the sample, roughly 80% were seen once. Sequenced material: peripheral blood, taken approximately 60 weeks after starting pembrolizumab. The receptors here all came from an adult with mismatch repair-deficient cancer. The CDR3 runs from the conserved cysteine through the conserved F or W. D genes are given only for firm matches. Part of the rows lack a size; the others show once, few, many or a class for expanded clones.

CDR3: CASAEGISGDTQYF; DNA: TGTGCCAGCGCAGAGGGGATAAGTGGGGATACGCAGTATTTT; length: 14; size: NA; V: TRBV5-4; D: NA; J: TRBJ2-3
CDR3: CASSLSQGAAYEQYF; DNA: TGTGCCAGCAGCTTGAGTCAGGGGGCAGCCTACGAGCAGTACTTC; length: 15; size: NA; V: TRBV7-3; D: TRBD1; J: TRBJ2-7
CDR3: CASSDRSGSFDEQFF; DNA: TGTGCCAGCAGCGACAGGAGCGGGAGTTTCGATGAGCAGTTCTTC; length: 15; size: few; V: TRBV9; D: TRBD2; J: TRBJ2-1
CDR3: CAISESTGSYEQYF; DNA: TGTGCCATCAGTGAGTCGACAGGTAGCTACGAGCAGTACTTC; length: 14; size: NA; V: TRBV10-3; D: NA; J: TRBJ2-7
CDR3: CAWSPGQGVEKLFF; DNA: TGTGCCTGGAGCCCGGGACAGGGGGTGGAAAAACTGTTTTTT; length: 14; size: NA; V: TRBV30; D: TRBD1; J: TRBJ1-4
CDR3: CAWSVQGTDTQYF; DNA: TGTGCCTGGAGTGTACAGGGTACAGATACGCAGTATTTT; length: 13; size: NA; V: TRBV30; D: NA; J: TRBJ2-3
CDR3: CASSYQQGNQPQHF; DNA: TGTGCCAGTAGTTATCAGCAGGGTAATCAGCCCCAGCATTTT; length: 14; size: few; V: TRBV19; D: NA; J: TRBJ1-5
CDR3: CASSVFWEAGELFF; DNA: TGTGCCAGCAGCGTATTTTGGGAGGCCGGGGAGCTGTTTTTT; length: 14; size: NA; V: TRBV9; D: NA; J: TRBJ2-2
CDR3: CASSLQGGREKLFF; DNA: TGTGCCAGCAGCCTTCAGGGAGGTCGAGAAAAACTGTTTTTT; length: 14; size: many; V: TRBV7-8; D: NA; J: TRBJ1-4
CDR3: CASSHIVPGAYEQYF; DNA: TGTGCCAGCAGCCACATCGTACCGGGGGCCTACGAGCAGTACTTC; length: 15; size: NA; V: TRBV7-8; D: NA; J: TRBJ2-7
CDR3: CASSSPPGTVSDEQFF; DNA: TGTGCCAGCAGCTCTCCCCCCGGGACAGTCTCCGATGAGCAGTTCTTC; length: 16; size: NA; V: TRBV7-6; D: TRBD1; J: TRBJ2-1
CDR3: CASSTDLIRAEAFF; DNA: TGTGCCAGCAGTACGGACCTAATCAGGGCTGAAGCTTTCTTT; length: 14; size: NA; V: TRBV2; D: NA; J: TRBJ1-1
CDR3: CASSFEVEGELFF; DNA: TGCGCCAGCAGCTTTGAGGTTGAAGGGGAGCTGTTTTTT; length: 13; size: NA; V: TRBV5-1; D: NA; J: TRBJ2-2
CDR3: CASNRGYGYTF; DNA: TGTGCCAGCAACAGGGGCTATGGCTACACCTTC; length: 11; size: NA; V: TRBV2; D: TRBD1; J: TRBJ1-2
CDR3: CASSLSGGTRTHEQFF; DNA: TGTGCCAGCAGTTTATCGGGCGGGACTAGAACCCATGAGCAGTTCTTC; length: 16; size: NA; V: TRBV27; D: TRBD2; J: TRBJ2-1
CDR3: CASSSDAKTQYF; DNA: TGTGCCAGCAGCTCCGACGCGAAGACCCAGTACTTC; length: 12; size: few; V: TRBV13; D: NA; J: TRBJ2-5
CDR3: CASSPGLADGNTIYF; DNA: TGTGCCAGCTCACCAGGTTTGGCGGACGGAAACACCATATATTTT; length: 15; size: NA; V: TRBV18; D: NA; J: TRBJ1-3
CDR3: CSVGGQVGNTEAFF; DNA: TGCAGCGTTGGGGGACAGGTGGGGAACACTGAAGCTTTCTTT; length: 14; size: NA; V: TRBV29-1; D: TRBD1; J: TRBJ1-1
CDR3: CATSRGPGGSTDTQYF; DNA: TGTGCCACCAGCAGAGGTCCCGGCGGGAGCACAGATACGCAGTATTTT; length: 16; size: NA; V: TRBV15; D: NA; J: TRBJ2-3
CDR3: CSVRRGLDNEKLFF; DNA: TGCAGCGTCCGAAGGGGGCTGGATAATGAAAAACTGTTTTTT; length: 14; size: NA; V: TRBV29-1; D: TRBD1; J: TRBJ1-4
CDR3: CSVDGSSYEQYF; DNA: TGCAGCGTTGATGGGAGCTCCTACGAGCAGTACTTC; length: 12; size: NA; V: TRBV29-1; D: NA; J: TRBJ2-7
CDR3: CASMAGLATRNEQFF; DNA: TGTGCCAGTATGGCGGGACTAGCTACGCGGAATGAGCAGTTCTTC; length: 15; size: once; V: TRBV19; D: TRBD2; J: TRBJ2-1
CDR3: CASTPGGRSAYNEQFF; DNA: TGTGCCAGCACCCCCGGTGGCAGGTCGGCGTACAATGAGCAGTTCTTC; length: 16; size: NA; V: TRBV7-6; D: NA; J: TRBJ2-1
CDR3: CASSTGRTSGKDEQFF; DNA: TGTGCCAGTAGTACCGGGAGGACTAGCGGGAAGGATGAGCAGTTCTTC; length: 16; size: NA; V: TRBV19; D: TRBD2; J: TRBJ2-1
CDR3: CASSEGTSVWGTGELFF; DNA: TGTGCCAGCAGTGAAGGAACTAGCGTATGGGGCACCGGGGAGCTGTTTTTT; length: 17; size: NA; V: TRBV2; D: TRBD2; J: TRBJ2-2
CDR3: CASSVSGRSDEQFF; DNA: TGTGCCAGCAGCGTTAGCGGGAGAAGCGATGAGCAGTTCTTC; length: 14; size: NA; V: TRBV7-3; D: TRBD2; J: TRBJ2-1
CDR3: CASSLEAGSHEQYF; DNA: TGTGCCAGCAGCTTAGAAGCGGGTTCACACGAGCAGTACTTC; length: 14; size: NA; V: TRBV7-2; D: NA; J: TRBJ2-7
CDR3: CASSGEGVTEAFF; DNA: TGTGCCAGCAGTGGCGAGGGGGTGACTGAAGCTTTCTTT; length: 13; size: NA; V: TRBV2; D: NA; J: TRBJ1-1
CDR3: CASSEGVGRATQYF; DNA: TGTGCCAGCAGTGAAGGGGTAGGAAGAGCGACCCAGTACTTC; length: 14; size: few; V: TRBV2; D: NA; J: TRBJ2-5
CDR3: CASSRWGELFF; DNA: TGTGCCAGTAGTCGGTGGGGGGAGCTGTTTTTT; length: 11; size: many; V: TRBV19; D: NA; J: TRBJ2-2
CDR3: CASTSPWREGQADTQYF; DNA: TGTGCCAGCACCTCCCCTTGGCGGGAGGGCCAGGCAGATACGCAGTATTTT; length: 17; size: once; V: TRBV2; D: TRBD2; J: TRBJ2-3
CDR3: CASKKDRGNQPQHF; DNA: TGCGCCAGCAAAAAGGACAGGGGGAATCAGCCCCAGCATTTT; length: 14; size: NA; V: TRBV5-1; D: TRBD1; J: TRBJ1-5
CDR3: CASSFSGPYEQYF; DNA: TGTGCCAGTAGTTTTAGCGGGCCTTACGAGCAGTACTTC; length: 13; size: few; V: TRBV19; D: TRBD2; J: TRBJ2-7
CDR3: CASSPLRTGGNEQFF; DNA: TGTGCCAGCAGCCCCCTTCGGACAGGGGGCAATGAGCAGTTCTTC; length: 15; size: NA; V: TRBV2; D: TRBD1; J: TRBJ2-1
CDR3: CASSLAGDSTYEQYF; DNA: TGTGCCAGCAGCTTAGCAGGCGACAGCACCTACGAGCAGTACTTC; length: 15; size: NA; V: TRBV7-6; D: NA; J: TRBJ2-7
CDR3: CAIRLDPNTGELFF; DNA: TGTGCCATACGACTAGACCCGAACACCGGGGAGCTGTTTTTT; length: 14; size: NA; V: TRBV10-3; D: NA; J: TRBJ2-2
CDR3: CASSEYKKISYEQYF; DNA: TGTGCCAGCAGTGAATATAAGAAGATCTCCTACGAGCAGTACTTC; length: 15; size: NA; V: TRBV6-1; D: NA; J: TRBJ2-7
CDR3: CASSAQRDSWADTQYF; DNA: TGTGCCAGCAGCGCCCAAAGGGACAGTTGGGCAGATACGCAGTATTTT; length: 16; size: once; V: TRBV9; D: TRBD1; J: TRBJ2-3
CDR3: CASSELGGDNTEAFF; DNA: TGTGCCAGCAGTGAACTAGGGGGGGACAACACTGAAGCTTTCTTT; length: 15; size: NA; V: TRBV2; D: NA; J: TRBJ1-1
CDR3: CASSLFRTGQYF; DNA: TGTGCCAGCAGCTTATTTCGGACAGGGCAGTACTTC; length: 12; size: NA; V: TRBV7-3; D: TRBD1; J: TRBJ2-7
CDR3: CSVASGAINQPQHF; DNA: TGCAGCGTTGCTTCAGGGGCCATCAATCAGCCCCAGCATTTT; length: 14; size: NA; V: TRBV29-1; D: NA; J: TRBJ1-5
CDR3: CASSPTSGRTDTQYF; DNA: TGCGCCAGCAGCCCGACTAGCGGCCGCACAGATACGCAGTATTTT; length: 15; size: NA; V: TRBV5-1; D: TRBD2; J: TRBJ2-3
CDR3: CASSLTVASTDTQYF; DNA: TGTGCCAGCAGTTTGACTGTGGCCAGCACAGATACGCAGTATTTT; length: 15; size: NA; V: TRBV27; D: NA; J: TRBJ2-3
CDR3: CASSTRAGGPSEQYF; DNA: TGTGCCAGCAGTACCCGTGCGGGAGGGCCCTCCGAGCAGTACTTC; length: 15; size: NA; V: TRBV6-6; D: TRBD2; J: TRBJ2-7
CDR3: CASGLYLAGALDTQYF; DNA: TGTGCTAGTGGTTTGTATCTAGCGGGAGCCCTAGATACGCAGTATTTT; length: 16; size: NA; V: TRBV12-5; D: TRBD2; J: TRBJ2-3
CDR3: CASTLQQNTEAFF; DNA: TGTGCCAGCACCCTCCAGCAGAACACTGAAGCTTTCTTT; length: 13; size: NA; V: TRBV7-9; D: NA; J: TRBJ1-1
CDR3: CAISESGGQEYGYTF; DNA: TGTGCCATCAGTGAGTCGGGGGGACAGGAGTATGGCTACACCTTC; length: 15; size: NA; V: TRBV10-3; D: TRBD1; J: TRBJ1-2
CDR3: CASSQQSHVGSYNEQFF; DNA: TGTGCCAGCAGCCAACAAAGTCATGTGGGCTCCTACAATGAGCAGTTCTTC; length: 17; size: NA; V: TRBV14; D: NA; J: TRBJ2-1
CDR3: CASSFGAKGGYTF; DNA: TGTGCCAGCAGCTTCGGGGCGAAAGGGGGCTACACCTTC; length: 13; size: NA; V: TRBV7-3; D: NA; J: TRBJ1-2
CDR3: CASSESDVGVYNEQFF; DNA: TGCGCCAGCAGTGAGTCAGACGTAGGGGTCTACAATGAGCAGTTCTTC; length: 16; size: NA; V: TRBV10-1; D: NA; J: TRBJ2-1
CDR3: CASRTGSLPYGYTF; DNA: TGTGCCAGCAGGACAGGGAGCCTCCCTTATGGCTACACCTTC; length: 14; size: NA; V: TRBV19; D: TRBD1; J: TRBJ1-2
CDR3: CASSLGLGEGTDTQYF; DNA: TGTGCCAGCAGCTTAGGTCTGGGAGAGGGAACAGATACGCAGTATTTT; length: 16; size: NA; V: TRBV7-6; D: NA; J: TRBJ2-3
CDR3: CASSPPGGDYTF; DNA: TGTGCCAGCTCACCACCGGGAGGGGACTACACCTTC; length: 12; size: few; V: TRBV18; D: NA; J: TRBJ1-2
CDR3: CASSPTANYGYTF; DNA: TGCGCCAGCAGCCCGACGGCTAACTATGGCTACACCTTC; length: 13; size: NA; V: TRBV5-1; D: NA; J: TRBJ1-2